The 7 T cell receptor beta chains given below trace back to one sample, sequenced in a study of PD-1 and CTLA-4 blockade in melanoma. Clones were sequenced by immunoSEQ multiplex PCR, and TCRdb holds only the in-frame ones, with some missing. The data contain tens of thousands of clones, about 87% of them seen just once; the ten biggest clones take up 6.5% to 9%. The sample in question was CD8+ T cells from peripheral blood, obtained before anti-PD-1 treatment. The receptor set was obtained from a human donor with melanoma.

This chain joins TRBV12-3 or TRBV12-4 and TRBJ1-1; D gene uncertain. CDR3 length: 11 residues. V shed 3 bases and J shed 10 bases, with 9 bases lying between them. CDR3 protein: CASSFGEVAFF. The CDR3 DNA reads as TGTGCCAGCAGTTTCGGCGAGGTAGCTTTCTTT.

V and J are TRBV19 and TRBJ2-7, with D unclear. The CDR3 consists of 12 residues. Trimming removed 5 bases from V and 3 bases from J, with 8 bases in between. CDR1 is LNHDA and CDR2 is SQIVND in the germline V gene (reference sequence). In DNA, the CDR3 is TGTGCCAGTAGTCCCTCGGGCTACGAGCAGTACTTC. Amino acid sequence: CASSPSGYEQYF.

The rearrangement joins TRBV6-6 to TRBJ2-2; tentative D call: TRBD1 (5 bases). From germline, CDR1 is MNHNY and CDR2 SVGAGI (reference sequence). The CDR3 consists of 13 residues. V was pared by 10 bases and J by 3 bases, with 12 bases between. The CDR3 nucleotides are TGTGCCAACCTCGACAGTCACACCGGGGAGCTGTTTTTT. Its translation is CANLDSHTGELFF.

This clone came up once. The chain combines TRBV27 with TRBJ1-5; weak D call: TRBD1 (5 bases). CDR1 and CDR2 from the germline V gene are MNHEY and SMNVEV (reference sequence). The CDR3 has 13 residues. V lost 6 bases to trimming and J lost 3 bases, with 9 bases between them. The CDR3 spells CASRGGYNQPQHF. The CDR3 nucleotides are TGTGCCAGCAGGGGGGGGTACAATCAGCCCCAGCATTTT.

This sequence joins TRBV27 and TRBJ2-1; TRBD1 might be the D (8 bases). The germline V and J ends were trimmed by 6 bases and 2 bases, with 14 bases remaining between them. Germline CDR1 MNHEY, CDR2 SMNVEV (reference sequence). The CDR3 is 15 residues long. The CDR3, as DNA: TGTGCCAGCAGAACAGGGGGGGGGACCTACAATGAGCAGTTCTTC. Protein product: CASRTGGGTYNEQFF.

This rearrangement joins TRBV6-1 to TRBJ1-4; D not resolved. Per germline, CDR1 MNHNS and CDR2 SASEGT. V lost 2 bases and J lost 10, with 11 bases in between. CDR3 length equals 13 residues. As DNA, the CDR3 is TGTGCCAGCAGTGAATGGAGTAACGGAAAACTGTTTTTT. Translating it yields CASSEWSNGKLFF.

CDR3 DNA: TGTGCCAGCAGCTTAGGGCAGGGCCTCGAGCAGTACTTC. Amino acids: CASSLGQGLEQYF. V is TRBV11-3 and J is TRBJ2-7; D perhaps matches TRBD1 (5 bases). Germline CDR1 SGHNT, CDR2 YENEEA. Deletions cut 1 base from V and 6 bases from J, with 10 bases between. The CDR3 covers 13 residues.